This T cell receptor beta chain was recorded in a study of blood T cell repertoires in COVID-19. At the level of the study: Both acute and convalescent COVID-19 samples were obtained from the United States, Italy and Spain. Nucleic acid was either cDNA or gDNA, and it came from T cells, B-cell-depleted T cells, or PBMCs.

Trimming cost V 5 bases and J 6 bases, with 13 bases left between them. This CDR3 is built from 13 residues. Looked up from germline, CDR1 is MNHNY and CDR2 is SVGAGI (reference sequence). Using immunoSEQ multiplex PCR, the repertoire was profiled, and TCRdb retains in-frame clones only, with some absent. The table has around 25,000 clones, roughly 87% seen once; the top ten hold more than 7.5%. The clonotype originates from a man between 65 and 85 years old with acute or convalescent COVID-19. This sequence joins TRBV6-6 and TRBJ1-1, with D maybe TRBD1 (6 bases). Sequencing was carried out using peripheral blood. This CDR3 reads CASSPGTRAEAFF. The CDR3 coding sequence is TGTGCCAGCAGTCCCGGGACAAGGGCTGAAGCTTTCTTT.